The 31 T cell receptor beta chains below were found in one sample sequenced in a study of T-cell memory formation after mild COVID-19. In TCRdb, the 5' RACE reads were re-called with MiXCR into one record per CDR3 protein. The top ten hold over 20% of the sample, which has around 320,000 distinct CDR3 sequences, just under 20% seen once. The specimen sequenced was PBMCs or a T cell subset sorted from them (not recorded which). The receptors were gathered from a man aged 18 to 30 who had mild COVID-19 (a few samples of this study predate the infection). Cell type and time point are not known.

The genes are TRBV20-1 and TRBJ1-5; D gene ambiguous. This CDR3 spans 12 amino acids. Germline assignment: CDR1 DFQATT and CDR2 SNEGSKA (reference sequence). Between the trimmed V and J ends, which lost 4 bases and 5 bases, there was a span of 9 bases. CDR3 region: CSATTPDQPQHF. For the CDR3, the DNA is TGCAGTGCTACCACCCCAGATCAGCCCCAGCATTTT.

This clonotype showed up many times. V usage is TRBV5-5 and J usage is TRBJ2-1; TRBD2 matches 7 bases. V trimming: 4 bases; J trimming: 8 bases; junction bases outside the gene matches: 9. Germline V lookup: CDR1 SGHKS, CDR2 YYEKEE (reference sequence). This CDR3 contains 14 residues. The CDR3 sequence is CASSPVTSIHEQFF. The CDR3 DNA reads as TGTGCCAGCAGCCCCGTGACTAGCATCCATGAGCAGTTCTTC.

The chain is built from TRBV5-1 and TRBJ2-1; TRBD2 might be the D (7 bases). Germline CDR1 reads SGHRS; CDR2 reads YFSETQ. V shed 7 bases and J shed 6 bases, with 17 bases lying between them. This CDR3 contains 14 residues. The CDR3 here is CASQNSGGPNEQFF. The CDR3 nucleotides read TGCGCCAGCCAGAACTCCGGGGGGCCCAATGAGCAGTTCTTC.

The gene calls are TRBV5-1 and TRBJ2-7; D perhaps matches TRBD1 (6 bases). Between the trimmed V and J ends, which lost 3 bases and 2 bases, there was a span of 12 bases. There are 14 residues in the CDR3. Germline V gene lookup returns CDR1 SGHRS and CDR2 YFSETQ. This CDR3 is CASSSDRRTYEQYF. DNA of the CDR3: TGCGCCAGCAGCTCCGACAGGCGAACCTACGAGCAGTACTTC.

This clonotype was recorded many times. The J gene is TRBJ2-5, the V gene TRBV4-3; D gene unclear. V shed 0 bases and J shed 5 bases, with 10 bases lying between them. The germline CDR1 and CDR2 sequences are LGHNA and YSLEER. CDR3 length equals 14 residues. CDR3 sequence (DNA): TGCGCCAGCAGCCAAGATCTCGAGTTGGAGACCCAGTACTTC. It codes for CASSQDLELETQYF.

This chain joins TRBV7-9 and TRBJ1-1; maybe TRBD1 (6 bases). V was cut by 9 bases and J by 4 bases, with 12 bases left in between. The CDR3 extends over 12 amino acids. Germline V CDR1 and CDR2: SEHNR, FQNEAQ (reference sequence). As DNA, the CDR3 is TGTGCCAGTGGAGGGGGTGGCACTGAAGCTTTCTTT. Translating gives CASGGGGTEAFF.

This clonotype occurred a few times. J is TRBJ2-7 and V is TRBV20-1; no definite D call. The CDR3 runs to 11 residues. Looked up from germline, CDR1 is DFQATT and CDR2 is SNEGSKA (reference sequence). V was cut by 1 base and J by 9 bases, with 10 bases left in between. The CDR3 sequence is CSARGFPGQYF. The CDR3 DNA is TGCAGTGCTAGAGGGTTCCCCGGGCAGTACTTC.

In its sample, this clonotype was seen a few times. The J gene is TRBJ2-3, the V gene TRBV12-3 or TRBV12-4; D not certain. V lost 1 base and J lost 8, with 7 bases in between. The CDR3 spans 12 residues. CDR3 sequence: CASSLEECTQYF. DNA of the CDR3: TGTGCCAGCAGTTTAGAGGAGTGTACGCAGTATTTT.

This clonotype was counted only a few times. DNA of the CDR3: TGCAGTGCCGCGCGGCCCCCCAATGAGCAGTTCTTC. Its translation: CSAARPPNEQFF. V usage is TRBV20-1 and J usage is TRBJ2-1; D unclear. Trimming pared 6 bases from V and 6 bases from J, leaving 12 bases between. Germline values: CDR1 DFQATT, CDR2 SNEGSKA (reference sequence). This CDR3 comprises 12 residues.

This clonotype was recorded many times. The DNA for the CDR3 is TGTGCCAGCTCTACAGGGAGGAACACTGAAGCTTTCTTT. It encodes CASSTGRNTEAFF. The chain couples TRBV7-9 to TRBJ1-1; D may be TRBD1 (6 bases). V was clipped by 8 bases and J by 1 base, with 11 bases between them. The length of the CDR3 is 13 residues. Germline CDR1 and CDR2: SEHNR and FQNEAQ (reference sequence).

There are a few counts of this clonotype. CDR3 residues: CASTAVGGGEKLFF. The CDR3 nucleotides are TGTGCCAGCACCGCGGTGGGCGGGGGTGAAAAACTGTTTTTT. The chain carries TRBV7-9 and TRBJ1-4, with TRBD1 as a possible D gene (5 bases). Trimming cost V 7 bases and J 7 bases, with 16 bases left between them. Germline V gene data show CDR1 as SEHNR and CDR2 as FQNEAQ (reference sequence). The CDR3 runs 14 residues. The variable domain in full, completed from reference TRBV7-9 and TRBJ1-4, reads DTGVSQNPRHKITKRGQNVTFRCDPISEHNRLYWYRQTLGQGPEFLTYFQNEAQLEKSRLLSDRFSAERPKGSFSTLEIQRTEQGDSAMYLCASTAVGGGEKLFFGSGTQLSVL.

This clonotype was seen only a few times. The rearrangement joins TRBV6-2 or TRBV6-3 to TRBJ2-1, with a possible D match to TRBD2 (6 bases). CDR3 length: 15 amino acids. Germline-derived CDR1 and CDR2 are MNHEY and SVGEGT. Between the trimmed V and J ends, which lost 2 bases and 3 bases, there was a span of 11 bases. CDR3 loop: CASSYGTPLYNEQFF. The DNA for the CDR3 is TGTGCCAGCAGTTACGGGACTCCCCTCTACAATGAGCAGTTCTTC.

J is TRBJ2-1 and V is TRBV7-2; TRBD2 aligns across 9 bases. Germline CDR1 reads SGHTA; CDR2 reads FQGNSA. The ends lost 5 bases at V and 5 bases at J; junction bases unmatched: 10. This CDR3 region has 16 residues. In DNA, the CDR3 is TGTGCCAGCAGCCCTTGGGCGGGGGGGAGTGACAATGAGCAGTTCTTC. Translated, it gives CASSPWAGGSDNEQFF.

This clonotype was detected only a few times. The chain recombines TRBV7-8 with TRBJ1-1; tentatively, D is TRBD1 (6 bases). This CDR3 spans 15 amino acids. CDR1 SGHVS and CDR2 FQNEAQ come from the germline V gene. V was shortened by 5 bases and J by 7 bases, with 20 bases between the two germline ends. CDR3 bases: TGTGCCAGCAGCGTCGCCCGGGACACTTGGGGTGAAGCTTTCTTT. It translates to CASSVARDTWGEAFF.

This clonotype occurred a few times. The V gene is TRBV4-2, the J gene TRBJ2-5, with TRBD1 matching over 7 bases. V lost 4 bases and J lost 4; bases outside the gene matches: 15. The CDR3 contains 17 residues. Per the germline V gene, CDR1 is LGHNA and CDR2 is YNFKEQ. The DNA for the CDR3 is TGTGCCAGCAGCCTCACCAGGGGGAGAGGGTCGGGAGAGACCCAGTACTTC. Translated: CASSLTRGRGSGETQYF.

This clonotype was observed at least ten times. The gene calls are TRBV5-1 and TRBJ2-5; 7 positions match TRBD1. Losses at the gene ends were 4 bases for V and 2 bases for J; bases not matched to a gene: 8. The CDR3 extends over 15 amino acids. Germline V gives CDR1 SGHRS, CDR2 YFSETQ. The CDR3 DNA reads TGCGCCAGCAGCCGGGACAGTCGGGGTCAAGAGACCCAGTACTTC. This translates into CASSRDSRGQETQYF. Variable domain in full (rest from reference TRBV5-1 and TRBJ2-5): KAGVTQTPRYLIKTRGQQVTLSCSPISGHRSVSWYQQTPGQGLQFLFEYFSETQRNKGNFPGRFSGRQFSNSRSEMNVSTLELGDSALYLCASSRDSRGQETQYFGPGTRLLVL.

This clonotype was seen a few times. V and J are TRBV2 and TRBJ2-1; 10 nucleotides align to TRBD1. This CDR3 contains 14 residues. With 11 bases clipped from V and 2 bases from J, the junction kept 6 bases outside the gene matches. In germline, CDR1 is SNHLY, CDR2 FYNNEI. The CDR3 nucleotides read TGTGCCTCCGGCGGGACAGGGGCCTACAATGAGCAGTTCTTC. Its translation is CASGGTGAYNEQFF.

This sequence joins TRBV21-1 and TRBJ1-2; the table names TRBD1, a call not compared with the DNA. TRBV21-1 is a recognized pseudogene. The CDR3 is 13 residues long. CDR3: CASSKARGEGYTF. For the CDR3, the DNA is TGTGCCAGCAGCAAAGCCCGGGGGGAAGGCTACACCTTC.

The V gene is TRBV5-1, the J gene TRBJ2-3; 8 bases align to TRBD2. The V segment lost 9 bases and the J segment 0 bases; nucleotides outside the gene matches: 15. Germline CDR1 is SGHRS and CDR2 is YFSETQ. CDR3 size: 17 residues. The CDR3 sequence is CATSLGGGPGSTDTQYF. CDR3 nucleotide sequence: TGCGCCACCTCACTGGGCGGGGGGCCGGGTAGCACAGATACGCAGTATTTT. Full variable domain (missing parts from reference TRBV5-1 and TRBJ2-3): KAGVTQTPRYLIKTRGQQVTLSCSPISGHRSVSWYQQTPGQGLQFLFEYFSETQRNKGNFPGRFSGRQFSNSRSEMNVSTLELGDSALYLCATSLGGGPGSTDTQYFGPGTRLTVL.

This chain connects TRBV30 to TRBJ2-2; D may correspond to TRBD1 or TRBD2 (5 bases each). The CDR3 length is 10 residues. Trimming cost V 4 bases and J 13 bases, with 10 bases left between them. Germline V CDR1 and CDR2: GTSNPN, SVGIG (reference sequence). The CDR3 protein is CAWMGERLFF. In DNA, the CDR3 is TGTGCCTGGATGGGGGAACGGCTGTTTTTT.

The sample holds many counts of this clonotype. The rearrangement uses TRBV6-1 and TRBJ2-4, with no clear D. The V gene's germline CDR1 is MNHNS and CDR2 SASEGT. The CDR3 is made up of 15 amino acids. V lost 3 bases, J lost 0 bases, and 9 bases lay in between. In nucleotides, the CDR3 is TGTGCCAGCAGTGATTTTGGGTCAGCCAAAAACATTCAGTACTTC. As protein: CASSDFGSAKNIQYF.

The chain links TRBV6-5 to TRBJ2-5, with D hard to call. Germline CDR1 and CDR2: MNHEY and SVGAGI. Trimming shortened V by 0 bases and J by 3 bases, and 11 bases separated the two germline ends. This CDR3 is built from 15 residues. For the CDR3, the DNA is TGTGCCAGCAGTTACTCTTGGGGTTCGGAAGAGACCCAGTACTTC. Encoded protein: CASSYSWGSEETQYF.

There are a few counts of this clonotype. This chain links TRBV27 with TRBJ2-7; 7 nucleotides line up with TRBD1. The CDR3 is 13 residues long. After removal of 5 bases from V and 7 bases from J, the junction contained 8 bases not matched to a gene. The germline V gene has CDR1 MNHEY and CDR2 SMNVEV (reference sequence). This CDR3 reads CASSITGDGEQYF. For the CDR3, the DNA is TGTGCCAGCAGTATAACAGGGGACGGTGAGCAGTACTTC.

The chain couples TRBV5-1 to TRBJ2-5; no definite D call. This CDR3 is built from 13 residues. Germline assignment: CDR1 SGHRS and CDR2 YFSETQ. Trimming pared 4 bases from V and 5 bases from J, leaving 12 bases between. The CDR3 DNA sequence: TGCGCCAGCAGCCAAAATGGAGCGGAGACCCAGTACTTC. Protein sequence: CASSQNGAETQYF.

The rearrangement uses TRBV28 and TRBJ2-3; TRBD2 aligns across 9 bases. J was trimmed by 2 bases and V by 6 bases; bases with no gene match: 6. CDR1 is MDHEN and CDR2 is SYDVKM in the germline V gene. CDR3 length equals 15 residues. The CDR3 sequence: CASSLAGVFTDTQYF. CDR3 nucleotides: TGTGCCAGCAGCTTAGCGGGGGTTTTCACAGATACGCAGTATTTT.

This clonotype was observed a few times. The chain carries TRBV20-1 and TRBJ1-6; D remains unclear. V was trimmed by 5 bases and J by 8 bases, leaving 19 bases between them. This CDR3 spans 15 amino acids. The V gene's germline CDR1 is DFQATT and CDR2 SNEGSKA (reference sequence). Written as DNA, the CDR3 is TGCAGTGCTCGACCTCTGTCGGAAACTTATTCACCCCTCCACTTT. It encodes CSARPLSETYSPLHF.

The gene calls are TRBV3-1 and TRBJ2-1; 14 bases agree with TRBD2. The J segment lost 9 bases and the V segment lost 1 base, leaving 2 bases of the junction unmatched. CDR1 and CDR2 from the germline V gene are LGHDT and YNNKEL (reference sequence). The CDR3 runs 15 residues. The CDR3 loop reads CASSQGLAGGPEQFF. Written as DNA, the CDR3 is TGTGCCAGCAGCCAAGGACTAGCGGGGGGGCCTGAGCAGTTCTTC.

This clonotype was observed a few times. This chain links TRBV9 with TRBJ2-7, with 9 bases aligning to TRBD1. The CDR3 has 17 amino acids. The V and J ends lost 3 bases and 5 bases, in that order; junction bases with no gene match: 15. CDR1 is SGDLS and CDR2 is YYNGEE in the germline V gene. CDR3 in amino acids: CASSESPSLTGGNEQYF. Here the CDR3 DNA reads TGTGCCAGCAGCGAATCCCCTAGTCTGACAGGGGGAAACGAGCAGTACTTC.

There are a few counts of this clonotype. V and J are TRBV6-5 and TRBJ2-5; D perhaps matches TRBD2 (6 bases). Germline V gives CDR1 MNHEY, CDR2 SVGAGI. CDR3 size: 14 residues. V lost 2 bases and J 7 bases, leaving 14 bases between the germline ends. For the CDR3, the DNA is TGTGCCAGCAGTTACGTGGGAACCGGGGGGACCCAGTACTTC. It specifies CASSYVGTGGTQYF.

This chain links TRBV7-2 with TRBJ2-3; 9 positions agree with TRBD2. Per germline, CDR1 SGHTA and CDR2 FQGNSA. CDR3 length: 18 amino acids. The ends lost 0 bases at V and 6 bases at J; junction bases unmatched: 13. The CDR3 reads CASSLALVAGGPVDTQYF. The CDR3 bases are TGTGCCAGCAGCTTAGCTCTAGTGGCGGGGGGGCCGGTCGATACGCAGTATTTT. Looking up the rest from reference TRBV7-2 and TRBJ2-3 gives the full variable domain: GAGVSQSPSNKVTEKGKDVELRCDPISGHTALYWYRQSLGQGLEFLIYFQGNSAPDKSGLPSDRFSAERTGGSVSTLTIQRTQQEDSAVYLCASSLALVAGGPVDTQYFGPGTRLTVL.

This clonotype was detected a few times. The rearrangement links TRBV5-6 to TRBJ2-2; D unclear. This CDR3 contains 16 residues. Germline loops: CDR1 SGHDT, CDR2 YYEEEE. V lost 4 bases, J lost 0 bases, and 13 bases lay in between. The CDR3 loop reads CASSLPSSANTGELFF. The DNA for the CDR3 is TGTGCCAGCAGCCTACCTAGTTCCGCGAACACCGGGGAGCTGTTTTTT. Using reference TRBV5-6 and TRBJ2-2 for the parts outside the CDR3, the full variable domain is DAGVTQSPTHLIKTRGQQVTLRCSPKSGHDTVSWYQQALGQGPQFIFQYYEEEERQRGNFPDRFSGHQFPNYSSELNVNALLLGDSALYLCASSLPSSANTGELFFGEGSRLTVL.